These T cell receptor beta chains were read from a single sample in a study of human T cells and chemical hapten exposure. TCRdb independently ran MiXCR on the RACE reads; one entry per CDR3 protein. Altogether approximately 370,000 distinct CDR3 sequences are present, approximately 5.8% being singletons, with the ten largest covering under 9.5%. Here the sequenced sample was whole blood, taken in connection with sensitization to the hapten diphenylcyclopropenone (DPC). The receptors were gathered from a woman between 18 and 30 years old with alopecia areata. Some clones in this sample may be carry-over from other donors' samples. Each CDR3 is given with its conserved first and last residue. Fields, in order: V gene, J gene, CDR3 protein.

v_gene: TRBV4-3; j_gene: TRBJ2-1; CDR3aa: CASSQEEGQGYNEQFF
v_gene: TRBV7-2; j_gene: TRBJ2-6; CDR3aa: CASSFPGANVLTF
v_gene: TRBV27; j_gene: TRBJ2-3; CDR3aa: CASSLSVGTDTQYF
v_gene: TRBV5-5; j_gene: TRBJ2-7; CDR3aa: CASSLQQGVGEQYF
v_gene: TRBV15; j_gene: TRBJ1-1; CDR3aa: CATSGGRGSEAFF
v_gene: TRBV6-2/TRBV6-3; j_gene: TRBJ1-1; CDR3aa: CASSYGRREAFF
v_gene: TRBV3-1; j_gene: TRBJ1-4; CDR3aa: CASSQGVWAASTNEKLFF
v_gene: TRBV6-5; j_gene: TRBJ1-1; CDR3aa: CASRQTRMNTEAFF
v_gene: TRBV18; j_gene: TRBJ1-1; CDR3aa: CASSPGGVFTEAFF
v_gene: TRBV6-6; j_gene: TRBJ2-3; CDR3aa: CASSYSPRSGGTDTQYF
v_gene: TRBV2; j_gene: TRBJ1-1; CDR3aa: CASTAYRAHGEAFF
v_gene: TRBV11-3; j_gene: TRBJ1-1; CDR3aa: CASSLSQITQAFF
v_gene: TRBV2; j_gene: TRBJ2-1; CDR3aa: CASSEGLGVIGGEQFF
v_gene: TRBV6-1; j_gene: TRBJ2-7; CDR3aa: CASGGSGGMDEQYF